These 28 T cell receptor beta chains were sequenced from one sample in a study of T cell changes during pregnancy in multiple sclerosis. Assay used: immunoSEQ multiplex PCR; TCRdb lists only in-frame clones, some missing. The sample records 100,000 to 140,000 clones, less than 95% being singletons. The specimen comprised peripheral blood, sampled in the third trimester of pregnancy. The receptors stem from a female donor in good health, enrolled as a control in a pregnancy study.

The chain carries TRBV4-2 and TRBJ1-2; 7 bases align to TRBD1. Germline V gene sequence: CDR1 LGHNA, CDR2 YNFKEQ. V trimming: 0 bases; J trimming: 4 bases; junction bases outside the gene matches: 5. This CDR3 contains 15 residues. DNA of the CDR3: TGTGCCAGCAGCCAAGATAGGGACAGTCTCTATGGCTACACCTTC. It codes for CASSQDRDSLYGYTF.

V gene TRBV10-3 combines with J gene TRBJ1-2; 8 nucleotides line up with TRBD1. Losses at the gene ends were 0 bases for V and 7 bases for J; bases not matched to a gene: 4. The CDR3 runs to 14 residues. Germline values: CDR1 ENHRY, CDR2 SYGVKD. DNA for the CDR3: TGTGCCATCAGTGAGTCGGCAGGGGGCGGTGGCTACACCTTC. This encodes CAISESAGGGGYTF.

This clone has only a few counts. This chain uses TRBV9 with TRBJ2-1; perhaps TRBD2 as D (5 bases). Germline CDR1 SGDLS, CDR2 YYNGEE. CDR3 length: 15 residues. V lost 3 bases and J 4 bases, leaving 14 bases between the germline ends. The chain's CDR3 is CASSGGVGGYNEQFF. Written as DNA, the CDR3 is TGTGCCAGCAGCGGAGGAGTCGGCGGGTACAATGAGCAGTTCTTC. The full variable domain, with the rest looked up from reference TRBV9 and TRBJ2-1, is DSGVTQTPKHLITATGQRVTLRCSPRSGDLSVYWYQQSLDQGLQFLIQYYNGEERAKGNILERFSAQQFPDLHSELNLSSLELGDSALYFCASSGGVGGYNEQFFGPGTRLTVL.

CDR3 nucleotide sequence: TGCAGCGTTGAATGGACAGAAGGGGAAAAACTGTTTTTT. It translates to CSVEWTEGEKLFF. V is TRBV29-1 and J is TRBJ1-4, with D maybe TRBD1 (6 bases). V was cut by 2 bases and J by 8 bases, with 12 bases left in between. Germline-derived CDR1 and CDR2 are SQVTM and ANQGSEA. This CDR3 has 13 amino acids. Using reference TRBV29-1 and TRBJ1-4 for the parts outside the CDR3, the full variable domain is SAVISQKPSRDICQRGTSLTIQCQVDSQVTMMFWYRQQPGQSLTLIATANQGSEATYESGFVIDKFPISRPNLTFSTLTVSNMSPEDSSIYLCSVEWTEGEKLFFGSGTQLSVL.

This rearrangement joins TRBV14 to TRBJ2-1; a possible D gene is TRBD2 (6 bases). The V gene's germline CDR1 is SGHDN and CDR2 FVKESK. The CDR3 is 14 amino acids. V shed 4 bases and J shed 6 bases, with 13 bases lying between them. In nucleotides, the CDR3 is TGTGCCAGCAGCCCCCGACTAGGGGTCAATGAGCAGTTCTTC. This encodes CASSPRLGVNEQFF. Full variable domain (rest looked up from reference TRBV14 and TRBJ2-1): EAGVTQFPSHSVIEKGQTVTLRCDPISGHDNLYWYRRVMGKEIKFLLHFVKESKQDESGMPNNRFLAERTGGTYSTLKVQPAELEDSGVYFCASSPRLGVNEQFFGPGTRLTVL.

This clone showed up just a few times. This chain joins TRBV30 and TRBJ1-6; D gene uncertain. Trimming shortened V by 0 bases and J by 4 bases, and 7 bases separated the two germline ends. The CDR3 extends over 14 amino acids. Germline assignment: CDR1 GTSNPN and CDR2 SVGIG (reference sequence). The CDR3 DNA reads TGTGCCTGGAGTGTTGGGCAATATAATTCACCCCTCCACTTT. It is translated as CAWSVGQYNSPLHF. Using reference TRBV30 and TRBJ1-6 for the parts outside the CDR3, the full variable domain is SQTIHQWPATLVQPVGSPLSLECTVEGTSNPNLYWYRQAAGRGLQLLFYSVGIGQISSEVPQNLSASRPQDRQFILSSKKLLLSDSGFYLCAWSVGQYNSPLHFGNGTRLTVT.

This chain links TRBV27 with TRBJ2-1, with 8 positions matching TRBD2. Germline V gene sequence: CDR1 MNHEY, CDR2 SMNVEV (reference sequence). V was pared by 2 bases and J by 9 bases, with 6 bases of the junction left unmatched. This CDR3 contains 14 residues. The CDR3 loop is CASSLAGGGGEQFF. As DNA, the CDR3 is TGTGCCAGCAGTTTAGCGGGGGGCGGTGGTGAGCAGTTCTTC.

The chain links TRBV7-2 to TRBJ1-5; D gene unclear. CDR3 size: 13 residues. Per the germline V gene, CDR1 is SGHTA and CDR2 is FQGNSA. V lost 4 bases and J 4 bases, leaving 8 bases between the germline ends. The CDR3 DNA is TGTGCCAGCAGCTCGGAGAGGAATCAGCCCCAGCATTTT. It specifies CASSSERNQPQHF.

This chain joins TRBV5-1 and TRBJ1-4; TRBD1 might be the D (5 bases). CDR1 SGHRS and CDR2 YFSETQ come from the germline V gene. CDR3 length: 14 amino acids. Deletions cut 4 bases from V and 3 bases from J, with 10 bases between. This CDR3 reads CASSGGGANEKLFF. As DNA, the CDR3 is TGCGCCAGCAGCGGGGGGGGAGCTAATGAAAAACTGTTTTTT.

V and J are TRBV4-2 and TRBJ2-3; 10 bases are a match to TRBD2. CDR3 length: 17 amino acids. CDR1 and CDR2 from the germline V gene are LGHNA and YNFKEQ. V was pared by 0 bases and J by 4 bases, with 7 bases of the junction left unmatched. The chain's CDR3 is CASSQEVSGGPPDTQYF. CDR3 sequence (DNA): TGTGCCAGCAGCCAAGAGGTTAGCGGGGGGCCCCCAGATACGCAGTATTTT.

The V gene is TRBV7-3, the J gene TRBJ2-5, with D possibly being TRBD2 (7 bases). V was trimmed by 5 bases and J by 1 base, leaving 11 bases between them. This CDR3 has 14 residues. Germline CDR1 and CDR2: SGHTA and FQGTGA. Here the CDR3 reads CASSPRGAQETQYF. The CDR3 region has the DNA TGTGCCAGCAGCCCACGGGGGGCCCAAGAGACCCAGTACTTC.

This clone came up once. The chain links TRBV7-2 to TRBJ1-1; no firm D call. V lost 3 bases to trimming and J lost 1 base, with 6 bases between them. In germline, CDR1 is SGHTA, CDR2 FQGNSA. The CDR3 has 13 amino acids. The CDR3 DNA sequence: TGTGCCAGCAGCTTTAGTCCGAACACTGAAGCTTTCTTT. Translation gives CASSFSPNTEAFF.

The chain couples TRBV15 to TRBJ1-2; TRBD1 might be the D (5 bases). Germline CDR1 LNHNV, CDR2 YYDKDF (reference sequence). The CDR3 extends over 16 amino acids. Trimming took 0 bases from V and 8 from J, leaving 19 bases between them. CDR3 sequence reads: CATSRDSGGGSDGYTF. CDR3 nucleotide sequence: TGTGCCACCAGCAGAGATTCGGGGGGAGGGTCAGACGGCTACACCTTC.

This clone appeared a few times. The rearrangement joins TRBV19 to TRBJ1-2; 10 bases align to TRBD1. The V gene end was trimmed by 1 base and the J gene end by 7 bases; junction bases not matched to a gene: 18. The CDR3 covers 19 residues. CDR1 is LNHDA and CDR2 is SQIVND in the germline V gene (reference sequence). The CDR3 DNA sequence: TGTGCCAGTAGTATAGGTTTTTCCGGGACAGGGGCCTTATCGGGTGGCTACACCTTC. Protein sequence: CASSIGFSGTGALSGGYTF.

This chain uses TRBV6-6 with TRBJ1-3, with 7 nucleotides matching TRBD1. CDR3 size: 15 residues. Germline V gives CDR1 MNHNY, CDR2 SVGAGI (reference sequence). J lost 0 bases, V lost 4 bases, and 3 bases had no gene match. In nucleotides, the CDR3 is TGTGCCAGCAGTTTACAGGGGAACTCTGGAAACACCATATATTTT. Amino acids: CASSLQGNSGNTIYF.

This clone was observed a single time. The chain is built from TRBV7-3 and TRBJ2-1; 9 positions match TRBD2. Trimming at V came to 2 bases and at J to 5 bases, leaving 13 bases not matched to a gene. Germline V gives CDR1 SGHTA, CDR2 FQGTGA. CDR3 size: 18 residues. This chain's CDR3 is CASSLDHGAGGPHNEQFF. Here the CDR3 DNA reads TGTGCCAGCAGCTTAGACCATGGGGCGGGGGGGCCGCACAATGAGCAGTTCTTC.

The V gene is TRBV5-1, the J gene TRBJ2-7, with a tentative D call TRBD1 (6 bases). Trimming cost V 2 bases and J 3 bases, with 12 bases left between them. Germline values: CDR1 SGHRS, CDR2 YFSETQ. CDR3 length equals 14 residues. This chain's CDR3 is CASSLEQGFYEQYF. In DNA, the CDR3 is TGCGCCAGCAGCTTAGAACAGGGATTCTACGAGCAGTACTTC. The complete variable domain, with remaining parts taken from reference TRBV5-1 and TRBJ2-7, reads KAGVTQTPRYLIKTRGQQVTLSCSPISGHRSVSWYQQTPGQGLQFLFEYFSETQRNKGNFPGRFSGRQFSNSRSEMNVSTLELGDSALYLCASSLEQGFYEQYFGPGTRLTVT.

The gene calls are TRBV15 and TRBJ1-5; D call uncertain. Germline V lookup: CDR1 LNHNV, CDR2 YYDKDF (reference sequence). The CDR3 sequence is 14 residues long. Trimming left V 8 bases short and J 0 bases short, with 11 bases between. In nucleotides, the CDR3 is TGTGCCACCGGTCGGAGGGATAGCAATCAGCCCCAGCATTTT. This gives the protein CATGRRDSNQPQHF.

This chain joins TRBV11-2 and TRBJ2-7; D is undetermined. With 1 base removed from V and 1 base from J, the gap between germline ends came to 5 bases. The CDR3 has 13 amino acids. Looked up from germline, CDR1 is SGHAT and CDR2 is FQNNGV. CDR3 nucleotide sequence: TGTGCCAGCAGCTTAGGGCAGTCCTACGAGCAGTACTTC. Encoded protein: CASSLGQSYEQYF. Together with reference TRBV11-2 and TRBJ2-7, the CDR3 gives the full variable domain: EAGVAQSPRYKIIEKRQSVAFWCNPISGHATLYWYQQILGQGPKLLIQFQNNGVVDDSQLPKDRFSAERLKGVDSTLKIQPAKLEDSAVYLCASSLGQSYEQYFGPGTRLTVT.

The chain has TRBV4-2 and TRBJ2-4; D possibly corresponds to TRBD1 (5 bases). CDR1 and CDR2 from the germline V gene are LGHNA and YNFKEQ. V lost 0 bases to trimming and J lost 7 bases, with 19 bases between them. There are 17 residues in the CDR3. CDR3 region: CASSQDPAGRIRNIQYF. The CDR3 nucleotides are TGTGCCAGCAGCCAAGACCCCGCAGGGCGGATTAGGAACATTCAGTACTTC.

The chain couples TRBV7-9 to TRBJ2-2; D is uncertain. Germline values: CDR1 SEHNR, CDR2 FQNEAQ (reference sequence). CDR3 length: 14 amino acids. V was cut by 0 bases and J by 5 bases, with 7 bases left in between. CDR3 residues: CASSLARRTGELFF. The DNA for the CDR3 is TGTGCCAGCAGCTTAGCGAGGCGGACCGGGGAGCTGTTTTTT.

V gene TRBV6-4 combines with J gene TRBJ2-3, with 10 bases fitting TRBD2. The CDR3 is 15 amino acids. The germline V gene has CDR1 MRHNA and CDR2 SNTAGT. With V trimmed by 3 bases and J by 4 bases, 4 bases remained unmatched. This CDR3 reads CASSELAGQSDTQYF. The DNA of the CDR3 is TGTGCCAGCAGTGAACTAGCGGGGCAATCAGATACGCAGTATTTT.

The chain carries TRBV9 and TRBJ1-2, with D unresolved. The germline CDR1 and CDR2 sequences are SGDLS and YYNGEE. CDR3 length: 16 amino acids. Between the trimmed V and J ends, which lost 4 bases and 5 bases, there was a span of 21 bases. The CDR3 DNA is TGTGCCAGCAGCCCAAGAGGAATGGAGGGTGGGTATGGCTACACCTTC. As protein: CASSPRGMEGGYGYTF.

The rearrangement joins TRBV5-6 to TRBJ2-4, with 8 nucleotides matching TRBD2. V was pared by 4 bases and J by 2 bases, with 14 bases of the junction left unmatched. This CDR3 is built from 18 residues. Germline loops: CDR1 SGHDT, CDR2 YYEEEE. DNA for the CDR3: TGTGCCAGCAGCCCCCGCGGTAGCGGGGAACTAACCAAAAACATTCAGTACTTC. This translates into CASSPRGSGELTKNIQYF.

The rearrangement links TRBV30 to TRBJ1-3; D possibly corresponds to TRBD1 (5 bases). Germline V gives CDR1 GTSNPN, CDR2 SVGIG (reference sequence). V lost 3 bases and J 2 bases, leaving 8 bases between the germline ends. This CDR3 is built from 13 residues. The CDR3 bases are TGTGCCTGGAGGGTAGGGGCTGGAAACACCATATATTTT. Translation gives CAWRVGAGNTIYF.

The rearrangement uses TRBV13 and TRBJ1-1, with TRBD1 as a possible D gene (6 bases). This CDR3 region has 18 residues. V lost 5 bases and J lost 2, with 24 bases in between. Per germline, CDR1 PRHDT and CDR2 FYEKMQ (reference sequence). The CDR3 coding sequence is TGTGCCAGCAGCCCATTTGAGGGGCAGGGGATTTTTAACACTGAAGCTTTCTTT. It is translated as CASSPFEGQGIFNTEAFF.

J is TRBJ2-3 and V is TRBV20-1, with 7 nucleotides matching TRBD2. CDR3 size: 11 residues. J lost 8 bases, V lost 2 bases, and 1 base had no gene match. CDR1 and CDR2 from the germline V gene are DFQATT and SNEGSKA (reference sequence). CDR3 protein: CSARWGGTQYF. CDR3 bases: TGCAGTGCTAGATGGGGGGGTACGCAGTATTTT.

V and J are TRBV7-2 and TRBJ1-2; 10 nucleotides match TRBD1. V was pared by 6 bases and J by 6 bases, with 13 bases of the junction left unmatched. The germline gives CDR1 SGHTA, CDR2 FQGNSA. The CDR3 loop spans 16 amino acids. The DNA for the CDR3 is TGTGCCAGCAGTTCACCGCGGGACAGGGGTGTAAATGGCTACACCTTC. It translates to CASSSPRDRGVNGYTF.